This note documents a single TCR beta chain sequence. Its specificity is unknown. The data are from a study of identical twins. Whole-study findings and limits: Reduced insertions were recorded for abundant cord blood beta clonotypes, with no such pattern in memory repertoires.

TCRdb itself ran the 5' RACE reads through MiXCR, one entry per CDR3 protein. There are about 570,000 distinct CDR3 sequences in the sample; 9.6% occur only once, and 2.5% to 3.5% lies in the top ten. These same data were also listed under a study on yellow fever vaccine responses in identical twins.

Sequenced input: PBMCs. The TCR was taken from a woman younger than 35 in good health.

This CDR3 reads CASSLEPRFYGYTF. The DNA of the CDR3 is TGTGCCAGCAGCTTGGAGCCCAGGTTCTATGGCTACACCTTC. The V and J genes are TRBV5-5 and TRBJ1-2; D uncertain. The CDR3 is 14 residues long. Germline values: CDR1 SGHKS, CDR2 YYEKEE (reference sequence). The ends were cut back, 0 bases at V and 4 bases at J, with 10 bases in the middle.